These 26 T cell receptor beta chains were all obtained from the same sample, sequenced in a study of T-cell reconstitution after alpha-beta-depleted transplantation in children. Construction of the TCRbeta library involved unique molecular identifiers. A single record per CDR3 protein comes from TCRdb applying MiXCR to the PCR reads. The sample shows roughly 280,000 distinct CDR3 sequences, 9.5% to 13% of them seen only once. This specimen consisted of peripheral blood, obtained 180 days after TCRalphabeta/CD19-depleted stem cell transplant. These receptors came from a male patient between 2 and 10 years old who had a stem cell transplant for chronic granulomatous disease, so the T cells may come from the graft donor.

This clonotype was seen only a few times. V is TRBV18 and J is TRBJ2-3; 8 bases match TRBD2. Trimming took 0 bases from V and 0 from J; bases not matched to a gene: 14. The CDR3 has 20 amino acids. CDR1 is KGHSH, CDR2 LQKENI, per germline. The CDR3 is CASSPPIAGFRSSSTDTQYF. Written as DNA, the CDR3 is TGTGCCAGCTCACCACCGATAGCGGGGTTCCGCTCTTCTAGCACAGATACGCAGTATTTT.

This clonotype was observed many times. The rearrangement joins TRBV6-1 to TRBJ2-1; D is unclear. Between the trimmed V and J ends, which lost 6 bases and 1 base, there was a span of 10 bases. CDR1 and CDR2 (germline): MNHNS, SASEGT. The length of the CDR3 is 14 residues. The chain's CDR3 is CASSIPGSYNEQFF. The CDR3 bases are TGTGCCAGCAGCATACCAGGTTCCTACAATGAGCAGTTCTTC.

This clonotype was seen repeatedly, ten times or more. V is TRBV12-3 or TRBV12-4 and J is TRBJ2-5; 8 bases match TRBD2. Losses at the gene ends were 6 bases for V and 2 bases for J; bases not matched to a gene: 2. The CDR3 is 13 residues long. CDR3 nucleotides: TGTGCCAGCAGCACTAGCGGACAAGAGACCCAGTACTTC. Encoded protein: CASSTSGQETQYF.

This clonotype came up many times. The chain is built from TRBV4-2 and TRBJ1-3; weak D call: TRBD1 (5 bases). The ends were cut back, 6 bases at V and 0 bases at J, with 15 bases in the middle. This CDR3 comprises 16 residues. Germline V gene sequence: CDR1 LGHNA, CDR2 YNFKEQ. CDR3 protein: CASRAEGPISGNTIYF. The CDR3, as DNA: TGTGCCAGCAGAGCGGAGGGGCCCATCTCTGGAAACACCATATATTTT.

As for this clonotype: This may be a read error: a much more frequent sequence differs by one nucleotide. The chain joins TRBV12-3 or TRBV12-4 to TRBJ1-2; 8 nucleotides align to TRBD1. The V segment lost 5 bases and the J segment 11 bases; nucleotides outside the gene matches: 10. The length of the CDR3 is 13 residues. The CDR3 sequence is CASSPRTGTTYTF. The CDR3, as DNA: TGTGCCAGCAGTCCCCGGACAGGGACGACGTACACCTTC.

This clonotype was detected ten times or more. V usage is TRBV29-1 and J usage is TRBJ2-1, with D maybe TRBD2 (6 bases). The CDR3 has 14 amino acids. Germline assignment: CDR1 SQVTM and CDR2 ANQGSEA. Trimming removed 6 bases from V and 5 bases from J, with 17 bases in between. The CDR3 region is CSVYRELVHNEQFF. The CDR3 DNA reads as TGCAGCGTCTACCGGGAGCTTGTCCACAATGAGCAGTTCTTC.

This clonotype was found many times. In DNA, the CDR3 is TGTGCCAGCAGTTACCGTGGAGGGATCGGTAACACCGGGGAGCTGTTTTTT. Amino acid sequence: CASSYRGGIGNTGELFF. The rearrangement joins TRBV6-5 to TRBJ2-2, with a possible D match to TRBD2 (6 bases). V dropped 2 bases and J dropped 2 bases, with 15 bases sitting between them. The CDR3 extends over 17 amino acids. Germline CDR1 is MNHEY and CDR2 is SVGAGI.

This clonotype was found many times. The chain combines TRBV28 with TRBJ1-1, with 8 bases matching TRBD1. CDR3 size: 16 residues. The V and J ends lost 6 bases and 4 bases, in that order; junction bases with no gene match: 13. The V gene's germline CDR1 is MDHEN and CDR2 SYDVKM. This CDR3 is CASSAGTGRGSTEAFF. The DNA for the CDR3 is TGTGCCAGCAGCGCCGGGACAGGTCGGGGTAGCACTGAAGCTTTCTTT.

This clonotype was seen repeatedly, ten times or more. The chain is built from TRBV29-1 and TRBJ2-7; 9 nucleotides match TRBD1. The CDR3 has 15 residues. CDR1 SQVTM and CDR2 ANQGSEA come from the germline V gene. V lost 5 bases to trimming and J lost 6 bases; unmatched junction nucleotides: 14. The CDR3 nucleotides read TGCAGCGTTTCTGGGAGGACAGGGGTAGATGGCGAGCAGTACTTC. As protein: CSVSGRTGVDGEQYF.

In this sample, this clonotype turned up many times. This chain links TRBV5-1 with TRBJ1-2, with 9 bases fitting TRBD1. Germline trimming cut 0 bases from V and 5 bases from J; bases unmatched to any gene: 2. CDR3 size: 14 residues. Germline-derived CDR1 and CDR2 are SGHRS and YFSETQ. The CDR3, as DNA: TGCGCCAGCAGCTTGGCCGGGACAGGGTATGGCTACACCTTC. This gives the protein CASSLAGTGYGYTF.

As to this clonotype: This may arise from a read error, as a much more abundant clone is one base away. V is TRBV12-3 or TRBV12-4 and J is TRBJ1-4, with a possible D match to TRBD1 (6 bases). The CDR3 loop spans 16 amino acids. Trimming pared 6 bases from V and 5 bases from J, leaving 19 bases between. This CDR3 reads CASSSGLGGENEKLFF. Here the CDR3 DNA reads TGTGCCAGCAGCAGCGGGCTTGGGGGCGAAAATGAAAAACTGTTTTTT.

Many counts were recorded for this clonotype. This chain links TRBV29-1 with TRBJ2-3; a weak D match, TRBD2 (5 bases). The length of the CDR3 is 13 residues. Germline values: CDR1 SQVTM, CDR2 ANQGSEA. Trimming took 5 bases from V and 7 from J, leaving 16 bases between them. CDR3 in amino acids: CSVHPRLGNTQYF. CDR3 in DNA: TGCAGCGTTCACCCGAGGCTCGGGAATACGCAGTATTTT.

The sample holds a few counts of this clonotype. The gene calls are TRBV11-2 and TRBJ2-3; 8 bases align to TRBD1. Germline V CDR1 and CDR2: SGHAT, FQNNGV. The ends lost 1 base at V and 3 bases at J; junction bases unmatched: 15. The CDR3 is made up of 19 amino acids. The CDR3 region has the DNA TGTGCCAGCAGCTTAGGAAGAGGGTCGGCTACAGGGGGTACAGATACGCAGTATTTT. Translation: CASSLGRGSATGGTDTQYF.

This clonotype was recorded a few times. This rearrangement joins TRBV7-8 to TRBJ2-1; a possible D gene is TRBD2 (6 bases). The CDR3 runs to 15 residues. The V end was cut by 5 bases, the J end by 12 bases, with 23 bases between. From germline, CDR1 is SGHVS and CDR2 FQNEAQ. This CDR3 reads CASSPLALGGTGQFF. CDR3 DNA: TGTGCCAGCAGCCCCCTAGCCCTGGGGGGTACGGGGCAGTTCTTC. Full variable domain (missing parts from reference TRBV7-8 and TRBJ2-1): GAGVSQSPRYKVAKRGQDVALRCDPISGHVSLFWYQQALGQGPEFLTYFQNEAQLDKSGLPSDRFFAERPEGSVSTLKIQRTQQEDSAVYLCASSPLALGGTGQFFGPGTRLTVL.

This clonotype was detected ten times or more. V gene TRBV6-2 or TRBV6-3 combines with J gene TRBJ2-7, with TRBD2 as a possible D gene (6 bases). The V gene lost 0 bases and the J gene lost 7 bases, with 19 bases spanning the gap. The CDR3 has 16 residues. Germline V gene data show CDR1 as MNHEY and CDR2 as SVGEGT. The CDR3, as DNA: TGTGCCAGCAGTTACTCGCTAACGGGGACTTCCGGGGAGCAGTACTTC. This sequence encodes CASSYSLTGTSGEQYF.

About this clonotype itself: This may stem from a read error, because a much larger clone lies one nucleotide away. The chain couples TRBV4-2 to TRBJ2-3; 8 bases are a match to TRBD2. Germline V gene lookup returns CDR1 LGHNA and CDR2 YNFKEQ. The CDR3 is made up of 18 amino acids. V shed 4 bases and J 2 bases; nucleotides not matched to a gene: 14. CDR3 protein: CASSPKTSEGIYTDTQYF. CDR3 sequence (DNA): TGTGCCAGCAGCCCGAAGACTAGCGAGGGGATCTACACAGATACGCAGTATTTT.

About this clonotype itself: A far bigger clonotype differs at one base, so this is likely a read error. Since no conserved phenylalanine or tryptophan closes the CDR3, a read error is the likely cause. The V call is TRBV7-9, the J call TRBJ2-1; 7 positions agree with TRBD2. Germline CDR1 is SEHNR and CDR2 is FQNEAQ (reference sequence). The length of the CDR3 is 11 residues. The J segment lost 10 bases and the V segment lost 5 bases, leaving 2 bases of the junction unmatched. The CDR3 nucleotides read TGTGCCAGCAGCCCCGGGGGGGAGCAGTTCTTG. It translates to CASSPGGEQFL.

The V call is TRBV6-2 or TRBV6-3, the J call TRBJ2-1, with 8 bases matching TRBD2. V shed 5 bases, J shed 10 bases, and the junction held 31 bases outside the gene matches. The CDR3 is 21 residues long. Germline V gene data show CDR1 as MNHEY and CDR2 as SVGEGT. The CDR3, as DNA: TGTGCCAGCAGTACCGGGGGACGGGGGGGGGCCACTAGGGTGTCAATGGAGGAGCAGTTCTTC. Its protein is CASSTGGRGGATRVSMEEQFF.

This clonotype was recorded many times. This chain joins TRBV9 and TRBJ2-7; 8 bases align to TRBD2. The CDR3 runs 15 residues. With 4 bases clipped from V and 6 bases from J, the junction kept 12 bases outside the gene matches. Germline CDR1 is SGDLS and CDR2 is YYNGEE. This chain's CDR3 is CASSRGGLPGGEQYF. The CDR3 region has the DNA TGTGCCAGCAGCCGGGGGGGCCTTCCCGGGGGCGAGCAGTACTTC.

This clonotype was recorded at least ten times. The chain joins TRBV7-8 to TRBJ2-1; 7 bases line up with TRBD1. J gave up 8 bases and V 5 bases, and 12 bases lay outside the gene matches. Germline V gives CDR1 SGHVS, CDR2 FQNEAQ. The CDR3 runs to 15 residues. CDR3 nucleotides: TGTGCCAGCAGCGGGCCGGGACAGACAATACATGAGCAGTTCTTC. Translating it yields CASSGPGQTIHEQFF.

Worth noting for this clonotype: This could be a read error, since a much larger clone is one nucleotide away. The chain recombines TRBV19 with TRBJ2-1; possible D gene TRBD2, 6 bases. Germline-derived CDR1 and CDR2 are LNHDA and SQIVND (reference sequence). The CDR3 consists of 14 residues. CDR3 sequence: CARSAGIYQYEQFF. DNA of the CDR3: TGTGCCCGTAGTGCGGGGATTTACCAATATGAGCAGTTCTTC. Full variable domain (rest looked up from reference TRBV19 and TRBJ2-1): DGGITQSPKYLFRKEGQNVTLSCEQNLNHDAMYWYRQDPGQGLRLIYYSQIVNDFQKGDIAEGYSVSREKKESFPLTVTSAQKNPTAFYLCARSAGIYQYEQFFGPGTRLTVL.

This clonotype was counted ten times or more. The rearrangement uses TRBV20-1 and TRBJ2-3; D is possibly TRBD1 (6 bases). The CDR3 extends over 13 amino acids. V gave up 3 bases and J gave up 2 bases, with 9 bases separating them. Germline CDR1 reads DFQATT; CDR2 reads SNEGSKA (reference sequence). The CDR3 loop is CSARGTFTDTQYF. The CDR3, as DNA: TGCAGTGCTAGGGGGACATTCACAGATACGCAGTATTTT.

This clonotype was observed many times. The rearrangement uses TRBV29-1 and TRBJ2-7; D perhaps matches TRBD1 (6 bases). CDR1 is SQVTM and CDR2 is ANQGSEA in the germline V gene. The CDR3 runs 11 residues. Trimming pared 6 bases from V and 7 bases from J, leaving 13 bases between. CDR3 bases: TGCAGCGTGAACAGGGTTGGGGAGCAGTACTTC. It is translated as CSVNRVGEQYF.

In this sample, this clonotype turned up many times. The chain is built from TRBV7-2 and TRBJ2-7; no clear D gene. Per germline, CDR1 SGHTA and CDR2 FQGNSA. Deletions cut 2 bases from V and 3 bases from J, with 11 bases between. The CDR3 sequence is 14 residues long. CDR3 nucleotide sequence: TGTGCCAGCAGCTTATATGTGGCAGACTACGAGCAGTACTTC. Translated, it gives CASSLYVADYEQYF.

This clonotype was observed many times. The chain is built from TRBV7-8 and TRBJ2-7; D is tentatively TRBD1 or TRBD2 (5 bases each). The CDR3 length is 15 residues. Trimming removed 5 bases from V and 2 bases from J, with 16 bases in between. Germline-derived CDR1 and CDR2 are SGHVS and FQNEAQ. CDR3 sequence (DNA): TGTGCCAGCAGCCCCGCGGGCAGGGTCACCTACGAGCAGTACTTC. Encoded protein: CASSPAGRVTYEQYF. The complete variable domain, with remaining parts taken from reference TRBV7-8 and TRBJ2-7, reads GAGVSQSPRYKVAKRGQDVALRCDPISGHVSLFWYQQALGQGPEFLTYFQNEAQLDKSGLPSDRFFAERPEGSVSTLKIQRTQQEDSAVYLCASSPAGRVTYEQYFGPGTRLTVT.

Many counts were recorded for this clonotype. The chain links TRBV28 to TRBJ2-1, with a tentative D call TRBD2 (5 bases). Looked up from germline, CDR1 is MDHEN and CDR2 is SYDVKM. V was shortened by 7 bases and J by 6 bases, with 13 bases between the two germline ends. The CDR3 contains 13 residues. CDR3 amino acids: CASTPAGLNEQFF. The CDR3 region has the DNA TGTGCCAGCACCCCGGCGGGCCTCAATGAGCAGTTCTTC.